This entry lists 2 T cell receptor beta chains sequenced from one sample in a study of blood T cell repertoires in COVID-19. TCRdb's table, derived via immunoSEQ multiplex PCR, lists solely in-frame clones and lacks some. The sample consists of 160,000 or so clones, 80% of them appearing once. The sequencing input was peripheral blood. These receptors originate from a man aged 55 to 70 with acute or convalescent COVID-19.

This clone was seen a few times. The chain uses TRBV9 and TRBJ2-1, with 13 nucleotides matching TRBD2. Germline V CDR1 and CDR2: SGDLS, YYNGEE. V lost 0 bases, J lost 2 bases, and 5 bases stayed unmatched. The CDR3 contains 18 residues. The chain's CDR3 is CASSVGTSGRSPYNEQFF. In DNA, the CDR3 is TGTGCCAGCAGCGTAGGGACTAGCGGGAGATCCCCCTACAATGAGCAGTTCTTC.

The chain's CDR3 is CSASTGGPVQYF. CDR3 DNA sequence: TGCAGTGCTAGTACGGGAGGGCCCGTTCAGTACTTC. The chain employs TRBV20-1 and TRBJ2-4; 8 nucleotides agree with TRBD2. CDR1 and CDR2 (germline): DFQATT, SNEGSKA (reference sequence). With 3 bases clipped from V and 11 bases from J, the junction kept 6 bases outside the gene matches. The CDR3 totals 12 residues.